This T cell receptor (beta chain) appears in the sequencing data of a study of monozygotic twins with inflammatory bowel disease. CDR1 and CDR2 (germline): MNHNY, SVGAGI (reference sequence). The CDR3 is 14 residues long. Points from the study as a whole: In the analysis, different T cell subtypes could not be told apart. It was in IBD patients that TCRbeta diversity (inverse Simpson) was lower than in healthy co-twins.

TCRdb re-analyzed the 5' RACE reads; it lists each CDR3 protein once, without DNA. The sample includes around 370,000 distinct CDR3 sequences. In regard to this clonotype: The antigen remains undetermined.

Sequences were obtained from blood. The chain links TRBV6-6 to TRBJ1-6. The source is a human donor with ulcerative colitis or Crohn's disease, or a healthy co-twin of an affected twin (not recorded which). CDR3 sequence: CASSRDRNNSPLHF.